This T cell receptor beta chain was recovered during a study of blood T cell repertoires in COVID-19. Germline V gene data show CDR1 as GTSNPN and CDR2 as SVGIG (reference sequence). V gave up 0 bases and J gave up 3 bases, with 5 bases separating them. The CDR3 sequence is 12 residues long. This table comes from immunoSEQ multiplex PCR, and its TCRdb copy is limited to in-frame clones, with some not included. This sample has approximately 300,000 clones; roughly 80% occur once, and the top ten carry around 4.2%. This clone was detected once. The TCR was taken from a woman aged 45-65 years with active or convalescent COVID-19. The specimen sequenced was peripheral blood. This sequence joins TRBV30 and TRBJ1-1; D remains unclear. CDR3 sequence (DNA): TGTGCCTGGAGTGTACGGGACACTGAAGCTTTCTTT. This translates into CAWSVRDTEAFF.